These 2 T cell receptor beta chains came from one sample sequenced in a study of beta chain features in type 1 diabetes. Every isolated RNA sample was fully reverse transcribed, so sequencing captured expressed TCRB transcripts. Clones were read by immunoSEQ multiplex PCR, and TCRdb kept only the in-frame ones, dropping some. Of about 930,000 clones in the sample, roughly 15% were seen once. Sequences were obtained from naive CD4+ T cells from blood. The receptor set was obtained from a woman aged 18-29 years in good health.

This clone showed up many times. The chain combines TRBV19 with TRBJ2-1; D is unclear. The ends were cut back, 1 base at V and 9 bases at J, with 4 bases in the middle. The CDR3 length is 11 residues. The germline V gene encodes CDR1 LNHDA and CDR2 SQIVND (reference sequence). CDR3 nucleotides: TGTGCCAGTAGTATAGTAGGTGAGCAGTTCTTC. Translation gives CASSIVGEQFF.

The chain couples TRBV5-4 to TRBJ1-2; D unclear. Germline V gives CDR1 SGHNT, CDR2 YYREEE (reference sequence). CDR3 length: 12 amino acids. V was pared by 4 bases and J by 2 bases, with 6 bases between. The CDR3 is CASSAGNYGYTF. The CDR3 DNA follows: TGTGCCAGCAGCGCAGGAAACTATGGCTACACCTTC.